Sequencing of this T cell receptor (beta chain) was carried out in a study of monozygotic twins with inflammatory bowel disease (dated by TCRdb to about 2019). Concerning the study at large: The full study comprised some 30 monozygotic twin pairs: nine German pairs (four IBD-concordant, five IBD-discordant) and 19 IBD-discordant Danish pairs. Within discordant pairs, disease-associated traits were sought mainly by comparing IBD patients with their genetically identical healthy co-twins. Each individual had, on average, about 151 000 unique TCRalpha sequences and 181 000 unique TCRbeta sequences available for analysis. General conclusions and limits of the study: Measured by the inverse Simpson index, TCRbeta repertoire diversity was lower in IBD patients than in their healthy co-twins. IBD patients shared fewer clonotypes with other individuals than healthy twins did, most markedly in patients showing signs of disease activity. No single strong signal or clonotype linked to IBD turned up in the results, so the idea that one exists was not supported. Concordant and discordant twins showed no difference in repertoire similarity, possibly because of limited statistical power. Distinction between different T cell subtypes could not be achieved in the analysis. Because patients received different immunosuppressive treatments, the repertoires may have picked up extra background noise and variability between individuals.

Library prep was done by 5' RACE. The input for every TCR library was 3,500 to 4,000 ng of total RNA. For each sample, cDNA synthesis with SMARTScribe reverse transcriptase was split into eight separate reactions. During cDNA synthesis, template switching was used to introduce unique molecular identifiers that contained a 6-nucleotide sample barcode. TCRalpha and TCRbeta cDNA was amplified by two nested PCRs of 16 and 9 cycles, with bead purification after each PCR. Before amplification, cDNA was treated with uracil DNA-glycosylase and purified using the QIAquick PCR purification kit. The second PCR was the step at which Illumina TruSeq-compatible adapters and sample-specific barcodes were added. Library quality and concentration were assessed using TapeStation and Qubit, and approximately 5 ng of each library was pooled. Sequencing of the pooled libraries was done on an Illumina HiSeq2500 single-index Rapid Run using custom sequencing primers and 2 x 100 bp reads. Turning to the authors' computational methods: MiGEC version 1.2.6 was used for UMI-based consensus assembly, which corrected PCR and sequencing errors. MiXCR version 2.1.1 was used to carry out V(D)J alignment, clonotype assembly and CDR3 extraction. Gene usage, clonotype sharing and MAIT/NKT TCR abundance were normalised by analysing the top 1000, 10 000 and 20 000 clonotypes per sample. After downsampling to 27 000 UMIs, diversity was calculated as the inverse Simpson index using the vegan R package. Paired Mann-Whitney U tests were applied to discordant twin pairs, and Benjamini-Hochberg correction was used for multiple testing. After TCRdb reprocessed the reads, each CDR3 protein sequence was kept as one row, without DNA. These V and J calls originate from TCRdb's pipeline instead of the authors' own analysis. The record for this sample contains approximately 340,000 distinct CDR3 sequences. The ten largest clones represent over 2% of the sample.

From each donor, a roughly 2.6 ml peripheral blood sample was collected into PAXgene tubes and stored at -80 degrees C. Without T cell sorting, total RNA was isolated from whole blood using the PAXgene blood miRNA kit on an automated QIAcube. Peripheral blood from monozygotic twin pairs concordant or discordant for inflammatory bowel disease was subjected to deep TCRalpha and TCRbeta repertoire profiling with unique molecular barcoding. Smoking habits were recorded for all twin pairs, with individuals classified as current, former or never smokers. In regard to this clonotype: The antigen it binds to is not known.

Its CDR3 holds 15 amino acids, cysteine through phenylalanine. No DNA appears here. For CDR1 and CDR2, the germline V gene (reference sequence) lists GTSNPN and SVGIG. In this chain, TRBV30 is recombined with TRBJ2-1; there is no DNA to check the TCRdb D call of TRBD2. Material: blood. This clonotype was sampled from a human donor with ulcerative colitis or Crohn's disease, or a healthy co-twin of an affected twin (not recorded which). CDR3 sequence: CAWNGGGKGRNEQFF.